One sample yielded the 27 T cell receptor beta chains listed below, sequenced in a study of post-analysis software for immune sequencing data. Their recognized antigens are unknown. Whole-study results and caveats: A handful of TRBV segments were significantly more frequent in patients than in controls. TRBV5-6, TRBV5-1 and TRBV20-1 were among these segments.

Built from TCR beta cDNA, the libraries had unique molecular identifiers in them. One entry per CDR3 protein results from TCRdb running MiXCR on the PCR reads. The table shows hundreds of thousands of distinct CDR3 sequences, with about 60% occurring only once. Input material: blood. These TCRs come from a girl under 10 years old with multiple sclerosis.

V and J are TRBV7-9 and TRBJ2-5; D is possibly TRBD2 (5 bases). V lost 5 bases and J lost 9, with 19 bases in between. The CDR3 runs to 14 residues. Germline values: CDR1 SEHNR, CDR2 FQNEAQ (reference sequence). Written as DNA, the CDR3 is TGTGCCAGCAGCCCGATTCCGGGGATCAGGTCCCAGTACTTC. Protein sequence: CASSPIPGIRSQYF.

The table lists this clonotype with a few counts. This chain joins TRBV6-5 and TRBJ1-2; perhaps TRBD1 as D (5 bases). The CDR3 is made up of 13 amino acids. Deletions cut 2 bases from V and 8 bases from J, with 12 bases between. From germline, CDR1 is MNHEY and CDR2 SVGAGI. CDR3 nucleotides: TGTGCCAGCAGTTACCGGTCCAGGGAAGGCTACACCTTC. Translated: CASSYRSREGYTF.

V gene TRBV6-1 combines with J gene TRBJ2-7; D is perhaps TRBD1 (6 bases). The germline V gene has CDR1 MNHNS and CDR2 SASEGT. CDR3 length: 12 amino acids. V lost 11 bases and J 4 bases, leaving 15 bases between the germline ends. The DNA for the CDR3 is TGTGCCTACTCGAACAGGGAGTACGAGCAGTACTTC. Protein: CAYSNREYEQYF.

The chain couples TRBV29-1 to TRBJ1-2, with TRBD1 identical over 9 bases. Per germline, CDR1 SQVTM and CDR2 ANQGSEA. The trim removed 4 bases at V and 0 bases at J, leaving 15 bases unmatched. CDR3 length: 18 amino acids. CDR3 DNA sequence: TGCAGCGTTGCGGTAAGGGACAGGGCTTGGGAGTCTAACTATGGCTACACCTTC. Protein sequence: CSVAVRDRAWESNYGYTF.

CDR3 sequence reads: CASSFQYESLHF. The CDR3 DNA sequence: TGTGCCAGCAGCTTCCAGTACGAATCCCTCCACTTT. This chain links TRBV7-2 with TRBJ1-6, with unresolved D. The CDR3 is made up of 12 amino acids. Deletions cut 3 bases from V and 14 bases from J, with 11 bases between. In germline, CDR1 is SGHTA, CDR2 FQGNSA.

This clonotype was detected once. The chain combines TRBV11-2 with TRBJ1-2, with D hard to call. Trimming left V 5 bases short and J 0 bases short, with 10 bases between. The germline V gene has CDR1 SGHAT and CDR2 FQNNGV. The CDR3 totals 14 residues. The CDR3 sequence: CASSPLAANYGYTF. In DNA form, the CDR3 reads TGTGCCAGCAGCCCTCTCGCAGCTAACTATGGCTACACCTTC.

The rearrangement links TRBV25-1 to TRBJ1-2, with TRBD1 identical over 11 bases. Germline CDR1 MGHDK, CDR2 SYGVNS. CDR3 length: 15 residues. Unmatched junction bases numbered 3, after V lost 1 base and J lost 5 bases. In nucleotides, the CDR3 is TGTGCCAGCAGTGAATCGGGACAGGGGGTATATGGCTACACCTTC. Its translation: CASSESGQGVYGYTF.

This clonotype was observed a few times. DNA of the CDR3: TGTGCCAGCAGTTCGGGACAGGGTGGCTACTACGAGCAGTACTTC. Protein product: CASSSGQGGYYEQYF. This rearrangement joins TRBV27 to TRBJ2-7, with TRBD1 matching 9 bases. This CDR3 region has 15 residues. V was pared by 4 bases and J by 3 bases, with 7 bases of the junction left unmatched. The germline V gene has CDR1 MNHEY and CDR2 SMNVEV (reference sequence).

The chain has TRBV5-1 and TRBJ2-1; 11 bases are a match to TRBD2. This CDR3 has 16 residues. Germline lookup yields CDR1 SGHRS and CDR2 YFSETQ. V was pared by 5 bases and J by 5 bases, with 9 bases of the junction left unmatched. The CDR3 protein is CASSVTPGLADNEQFF. DNA for the CDR3: TGCGCCAGCAGTGTGACACCGGGACTAGCGGACAATGAGCAGTTCTTC.

The rearrangement joins TRBV29-1 to TRBJ2-7, with 7 bases aligning to TRBD1. With V trimmed by 0 bases and J by 0 bases, 2 bases remained unmatched. Germline lookup yields CDR1 SQVTM and CDR2 ANQGSEA. The CDR3 has 14 residues. CDR3 sequence (DNA): TGCAGCGTTGAAGAGTACAGGGGCTCCTACGAGCAGTACTTC. Translated: CSVEEYRGSYEQYF.

The chain carries TRBV6-2 or TRBV6-3 and TRBJ1-2; TRBD1 agrees at 9 bases. The V segment lost 6 bases and the J segment 8 bases; nucleotides outside the gene matches: 13. The CDR3 loop spans 15 amino acids. CDR1 is MNHEY, CDR2 SVGEGT, per germline. The CDR3 protein is CASRGQGNVVRGYTF. CDR3 sequence (DNA): TGTGCCAGCAGGGGACAGGGTAACGTGGTCCGGGGCTACACCTTC.

This clonotype was seen a single time. This chain joins TRBV5-1 and TRBJ2-3, with a possible D match to TRBD1 (6 bases). The CDR3 sequence is 15 residues long. Germline V gives CDR1 SGHRS, CDR2 YFSETQ. The V gene lost 1 base and the J gene lost 2 bases, with 11 bases spanning the gap. In DNA form, the CDR3 reads TGCGCCAGCAGCTTGCTGCAGGGGATCACAGATACGCAGTATTTT. This translates into CASSLLQGITDTQYF.

This rearrangement joins TRBV4-1 to TRBJ2-7; tentative D call: TRBD1 (6 bases). V lost 0 bases to trimming and J lost 2 bases, with 8 bases between them. The CDR3 consists of 14 residues. CDR1 and CDR2 from the germline V gene are MGHRA and YSYEKL. This CDR3 reads CASSQEDSTYEQYF. The CDR3 DNA follows: TGCGCCAGCAGCCAAGAGGACAGCACCTACGAGCAGTACTTC.

The rearrangement uses TRBV7-2 and TRBJ2-1; no clear D. V gave up 1 base and J gave up 10 bases, with 17 bases separating them. This CDR3 contains 15 residues. Germline V gives CDR1 SGHTA, CDR2 FQGNSA. The CDR3 is CASSLGYQAAYEQFF. The CDR3 region has the DNA TGTGCCAGCAGCTTAGGATATCAGGCTGCCTACGAGCAGTTCTTC.

The chain joins TRBV7-9 to TRBJ2-1; 9 bases agree with TRBD1. The CDR3 spans 15 residues. V shed 3 bases and J 5 bases; nucleotides not matched to a gene: 5. Germline assignment: CDR1 SEHNR and CDR2 FQNEAQ (reference sequence). CDR3 sequence: CASSFWDRVDNEQFF. As DNA, the CDR3 is TGTGCCAGCAGCTTTTGGGACAGGGTGGACAATGAGCAGTTCTTC.

This clonotype has a handful of counts. V and J are TRBV4-2 and TRBJ1-4, with 9 bases aligning to TRBD1. The V and J ends lost 0 bases and 8 bases, in that order; junction bases with no gene match: 7. The CDR3 runs 16 residues. Per germline, CDR1 LGHNA and CDR2 YNFKEQ. CDR3 nucleotides: TGTGCCAGCAGCCAAGATTCGGGGACAGGGAGCGAAAAACTGTTTTTT. Translating it yields CASSQDSGTGSEKLFF.

This clonotype appeared once. The chain uses TRBV5-1 and TRBJ2-2, with D possibly being TRBD2 (6 bases). Looked up from germline, CDR1 is SGHRS and CDR2 is YFSETQ. The CDR3 is made up of 15 amino acids. Deletions cut 7 bases from V and 4 bases from J, with 17 bases between. The CDR3 sequence is CASQEGRMGTGELFF. CDR3 nucleotide sequence: TGCGCCAGCCAGGAGGGGCGAATGGGCACCGGGGAGCTGTTTTTT.

This clonotype was observed once. This chain connects TRBV15 to TRBJ1-2; maybe TRBD1 (5 bases). The CDR3 is 17 residues long. The V gene's germline CDR1 is LNHNV and CDR2 YYDKDF (reference sequence). Trimming shortened V by 2 bases and J by 4 bases, and 20 bases separated the two germline ends. For the CDR3, the DNA is TGTGCCACCAGCAGAAAACTCCGACAGAGGGTTGCCTATGGCTACACCTTC. Translation: CATSRKLRQRVAYGYTF.

The rearrangement links TRBV5-1 to TRBJ2-1; either TRBD1 or TRBD2 may fit D (5 bases each). This CDR3 has 14 residues. Germline values: CDR1 SGHRS, CDR2 YFSETQ. V was trimmed by 4 bases and J by 3 bases, leaving 11 bases between them. CDR3 sequence (DNA): TGCGCCAGCAGCGGGAGCAGGGACTACAATGAGCAGTTCTTC. It specifies CASSGSRDYNEQFF.

The CDR3 sequence: CASSLTRDTRYEQYF. The CDR3, as DNA: TGCGCCAGCAGCTTAACCAGGGACACCCGATACGAGCAGTACTTC. V is TRBV5-1 and J is TRBJ2-7; D might be TRBD1 (6 bases). The length of the CDR3 is 15 residues. Per germline, CDR1 SGHRS and CDR2 YFSETQ. V was trimmed by 2 bases and J by 4 bases, leaving 16 bases between them.

The rearrangement joins TRBV15 to TRBJ2-7, with D perhaps TRBD1 (6 bases). Per germline, CDR1 LNHNV and CDR2 YYDKDF (reference sequence). V shed 0 bases and J shed 5 bases, with 11 bases lying between them. The CDR3 is made up of 14 amino acids. The CDR3: CATSRDTGHHEQYF. The CDR3 region has the DNA TGTGCCACCAGCAGAGATACAGGGCACCACGAGCAGTACTTC.

The chain recombines TRBV19 with TRBJ1-5; 7 positions agree with TRBD1. The germline gives CDR1 LNHDA, CDR2 SQIVND (reference sequence). V was clipped by 3 bases and J by 2 bases; unmatched bases: 1. The CDR3 length is 14 residues. CDR3 amino acids: CASSMGTGNQPQHF. The CDR3 DNA sequence: TGTGCCAGTAGTATGGGGACAGGCAATCAGCCCCAGCATTTT.

This clonotype has a single count. The gene calls are TRBV6-4 and TRBJ2-2; a weak D match, TRBD1 (6 bases). The germline CDR1 and CDR2 sequences are MRHNA and SNTAGT. The CDR3 consists of 11 residues. V lost 9 bases, J lost 6 bases, and 8 bases lay in between. CDR3 sequence reads: CASKGAGELFF. DNA of the CDR3: TGTGCCAGTAAGGGGGCCGGGGAGCTGTTTTTT.

With respect to this clonotype: Likely a read error: the CDR3 ends without its conserved phenylalanine or tryptophan. V gene TRBV29-1 combines with J gene TRBJ2-5; TRBD2 might be the D (6 bases). The length of the CDR3 is 13 residues. CDR1 is SQVTM, CDR2 ANQGSEA, per germline. Trimming pared 4 bases from V and 11 bases from J, leaving 20 bases between. CDR3 amino acids: CSVGGRRVWKQYC. CDR3 coding DNA: TGCAGCGTTGGTGGCAGGAGGGTGTGGAAGCAGTACTGC.

The chain links TRBV25-1 to TRBJ1-2; no firm D call. The CDR3 is made up of 13 amino acids. V gave up 2 bases and J gave up 4 bases, with 8 bases separating them. Per the germline V gene, CDR1 is MGHDK and CDR2 is SYGVNS. The CDR3 here is CASSEGIGYGYTF. CDR3 in DNA: TGTGCCAGCAGTGAAGGGATAGGCTATGGCTACACCTTC.

The rearrangement uses TRBV29-1 and TRBJ2-3; D is perhaps TRBD2 (5 bases). The germline gives CDR1 SQVTM, CDR2 ANQGSEA. V shed 3 bases and J shed 4 bases, with 8 bases lying between them. This CDR3 region has 12 residues. This chain's CDR3 is CSVDEGPDTQYF. Here the CDR3 DNA reads TGCAGCGTTGATGAGGGTCCAGATACGCAGTATTTT.

The chain has TRBV9 and TRBJ2-1; D possibly corresponds to TRBD2 (6 bases). The germline gives CDR1 SGDLS, CDR2 YYNGEE. The CDR3 has 15 amino acids. Trimming pared 4 bases from V and 10 bases from J, leaving 21 bases between. CDR3 protein: CASSKERAPGREQFF. The CDR3, as DNA: TGTGCCAGCAGCAAAGAGCGGGCCCCCGGCAGGGAGCAGTTCTTC.